The rows below give T cell receptor beta chains drawn from one sample of a study of T-cell reconstitution after alpha-beta-depleted transplantation in children. MiXCR, run by TCRdb on the PCR reads, gives a single entry per CDR3 protein. Of over 550,000 distinct CDR3 sequences in the sample, about 10% were seen once. The input for sequencing was PBMCs from the stem cell graft donor, taken from the stem cell graft. These receptors all come from a human donor who donated a stem cell graft to a child with acute myeloid leukemia. The CDR3 runs from the conserved cysteine through the conserved F or W. A D gene is named only where the DNA matches it firmly. For some rows the clone size is stated as once, few or many, or as a class when expanded; others skip it.

CDR3nt | CDR3aa | j_gene | abundance | d_gene | v_gene
TGCAGCGCTATCCCGGGACAGGGAAATTTAGGGAACACTGAAGCTTTCTTT | CSAIPGQGNLGNTEAFF | TRBJ1-1 | few | TRBD1 | TRBV29-1
TGTGCCAGCAGCACTTCCACGGGACTAGCGACAGATACGCAGTATTTT | CASSTSTGLATDTQYF | TRBJ2-3 | NA | TRBD2 | TRBV9
TGCAGCGTTGACCAGGGGCAAGAGACCCAGTACTTC | CSVDQGQETQYF | TRBJ2-5 | many | NA | TRBV29-1
TGCAGTGCCACACACAGGGCTGCAACTAATGAAAAACTGTTTTTT | CSATHRAATNEKLFF | TRBJ1-4 | NA | NA | TRBV20-1
TGTGCCAGCTCACCCCTGCCGCTTGCAACTAATGAAAAACTGTTTTTT | CASSPLPLATNEKLFF | TRBJ1-4 | NA | NA | TRBV18
TGTGCCTGGAGCAACCAGGGATATCAGCCCCAGCATTTT | CAWSNQGYQPQHF | TRBJ1-5 | few | NA | TRBV30
TGTGCCAGCAGTTTACTATACAATGAGCAGTTCTTC | CASSLLYNEQFF | TRBJ2-1 | many | NA | TRBV28
TGTGCCAGCTCACTGGGACAGGGGTCCATCTGGAATTCCTACGAGCAGTACTTC | CASSLGQGSIWNSYEQYF | TRBJ2-7 | few | TRBD1 | TRBV18
TGTGCCAGCAGCAAAGAAGACAGGAATATAGGGCCAACAGATACGCAGTATTTT | CASSKEDRNIGPTDTQYF | TRBJ2-3 | NA | NA | TRBV21-1
TGCAGCGTCGGTGGGACTAGCGGCAACTCCTACGAGCAGTACTTC | CSVGGTSGNSYEQYF | TRBJ2-7 | many | TRBD2 | TRBV29-1